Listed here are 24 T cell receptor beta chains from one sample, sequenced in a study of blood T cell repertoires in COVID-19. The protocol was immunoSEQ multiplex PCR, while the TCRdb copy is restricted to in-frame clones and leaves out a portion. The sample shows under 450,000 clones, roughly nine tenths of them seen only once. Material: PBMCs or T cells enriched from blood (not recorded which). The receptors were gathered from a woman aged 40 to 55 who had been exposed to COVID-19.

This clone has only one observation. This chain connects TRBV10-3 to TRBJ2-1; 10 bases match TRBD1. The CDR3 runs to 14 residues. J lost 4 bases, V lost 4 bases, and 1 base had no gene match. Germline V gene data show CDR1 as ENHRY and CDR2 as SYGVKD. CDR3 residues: CAISGTGGYNEQFF. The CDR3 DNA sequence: TGTGCCATCAGTGGGACAGGGGGTTACAATGAGCAGTTCTTC.

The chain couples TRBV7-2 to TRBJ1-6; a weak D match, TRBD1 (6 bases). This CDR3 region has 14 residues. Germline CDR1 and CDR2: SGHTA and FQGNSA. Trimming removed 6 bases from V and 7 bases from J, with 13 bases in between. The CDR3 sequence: CASSPAGGNSPLHF. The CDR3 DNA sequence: TGTGCCAGCAGTCCCGCTGGGGGCAATTCACCCCTCCACTTT.

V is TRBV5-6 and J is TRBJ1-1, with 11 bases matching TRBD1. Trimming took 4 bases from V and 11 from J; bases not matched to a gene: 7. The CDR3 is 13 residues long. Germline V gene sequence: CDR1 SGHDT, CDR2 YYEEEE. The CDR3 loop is CASSRTGQGAAFF. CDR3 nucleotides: TGTGCCAGCAGCCGCACCGGACAGGGGGCGGCTTTCTTT.

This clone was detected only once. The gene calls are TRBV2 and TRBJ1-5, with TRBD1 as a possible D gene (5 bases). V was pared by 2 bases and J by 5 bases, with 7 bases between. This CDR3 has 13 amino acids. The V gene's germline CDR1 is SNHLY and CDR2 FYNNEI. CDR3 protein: CASSERDYQPQHF. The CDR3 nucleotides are TGTGCCAGCAGTGAACGGGACTATCAGCCCCAGCATTTT. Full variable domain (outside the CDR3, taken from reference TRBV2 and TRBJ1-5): EPEVTQTPSHQVTQMGQEVILRCVPISNHLYFYWYRQILGQKVEFLVSFYNNEISEKSEIFDDQFSVERPDGSNFTLKIRSTKLEDSAMYFCASSERDYQPQHFGDGTRLSIL.

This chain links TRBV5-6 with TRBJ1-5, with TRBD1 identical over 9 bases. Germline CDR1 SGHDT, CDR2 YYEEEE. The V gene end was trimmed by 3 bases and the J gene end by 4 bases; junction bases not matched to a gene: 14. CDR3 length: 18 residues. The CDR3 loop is CASSSLRSKGQGNQPQHF. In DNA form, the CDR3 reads TGTGCCAGCAGCTCCTTAAGGAGTAAGGGACAGGGTAATCAGCCCCAGCATTTT.

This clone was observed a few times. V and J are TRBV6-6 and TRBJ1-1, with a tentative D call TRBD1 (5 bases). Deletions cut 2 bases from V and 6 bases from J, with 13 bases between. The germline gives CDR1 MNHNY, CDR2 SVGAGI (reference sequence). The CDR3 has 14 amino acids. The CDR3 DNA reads TGTGCCAGCAGTTACGACAGTTCATTGGCTGAAGCTTTCTTT. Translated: CASSYDSSLAEAFF.

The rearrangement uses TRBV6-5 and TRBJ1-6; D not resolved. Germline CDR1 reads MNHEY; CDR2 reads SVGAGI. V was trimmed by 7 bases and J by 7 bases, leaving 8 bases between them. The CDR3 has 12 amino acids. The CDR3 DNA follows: TGTGCCAGCAAGACGACAAATTCACCCCTCCACTTT. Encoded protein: CASKTTNSPLHF.

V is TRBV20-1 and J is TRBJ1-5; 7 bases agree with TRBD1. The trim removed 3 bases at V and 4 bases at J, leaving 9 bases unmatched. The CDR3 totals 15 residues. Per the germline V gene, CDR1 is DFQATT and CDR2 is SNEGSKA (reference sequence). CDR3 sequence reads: CSASSTGSTNQPQHF. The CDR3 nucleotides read TGCAGTGCTAGTTCGACAGGGAGTACGAATCAGCCCCAGCATTTT.

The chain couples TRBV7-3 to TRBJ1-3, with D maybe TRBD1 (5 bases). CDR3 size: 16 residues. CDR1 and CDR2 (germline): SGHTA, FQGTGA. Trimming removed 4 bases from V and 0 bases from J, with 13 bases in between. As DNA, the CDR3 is TGTGCCAGCAGCTCCCCCCGGGACTTCTCTGGAAACACCATATATTTT. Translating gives CASSSPRDFSGNTIYF.

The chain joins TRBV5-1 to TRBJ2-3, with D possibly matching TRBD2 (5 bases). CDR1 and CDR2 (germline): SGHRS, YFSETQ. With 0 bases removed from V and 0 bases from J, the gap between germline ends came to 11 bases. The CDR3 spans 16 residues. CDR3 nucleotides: TGCGCCAGCAGCTTGGCCTCGGGGTTTAGCACAGATACGCAGTATTTT. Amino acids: CASSLASGFSTDTQYF.

For the CDR3, the DNA is TGTGCCAGCTCACCGAAGGGACAGGGAGATTCACCCCTCCACTTT. Residues: CASSPKGQGDSPLHF. The V gene is TRBV18, the J gene TRBJ1-6; the match to TRBD1 covers 9 bases. The CDR3 runs 15 residues. CDR1 and CDR2 (germline): KGHSH, LQKENI. V lost 3 bases and J lost 8; bases outside the gene matches: 5.

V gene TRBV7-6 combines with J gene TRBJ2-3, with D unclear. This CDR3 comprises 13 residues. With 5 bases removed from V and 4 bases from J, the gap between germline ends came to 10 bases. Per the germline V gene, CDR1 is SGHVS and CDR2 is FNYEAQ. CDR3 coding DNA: TGTGCCAGCAGCCACGTTGGAGCAGATACGCAGTATTTT. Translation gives CASSHVGADTQYF.

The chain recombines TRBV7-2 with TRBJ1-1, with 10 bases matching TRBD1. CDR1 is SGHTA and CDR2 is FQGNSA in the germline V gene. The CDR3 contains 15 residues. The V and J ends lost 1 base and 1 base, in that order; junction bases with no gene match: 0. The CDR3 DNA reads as TGTGCCAGCAGCTTAGGGGACAGGGGGAACACTGAAGCTTTCTTT. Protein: CASSLGDRGNTEAFF. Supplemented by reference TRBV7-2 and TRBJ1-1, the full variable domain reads GAGVSQSPSNKVTEKGKDVELRCDPISGHTALYWYRQSLGQGLEFLIYFQGNSAPDKSGLPSDRFSAERTGGSVSTLTIQRTQQEDSAVYLCASSLGDRGNTEAFFGQGTRLTVV.

The CDR3 coding sequence is TGTGCCAGCAGCTTTGGGCGGGGTTCGACCTCGTCGTTTGAAAAACTGTTTTTT. Amino acids: CASSFGRGSTSSFEKLFF. The rearrangement uses TRBV7-2 and TRBJ1-4; no definite D call. The CDR3 totals 18 residues. V lost 3 bases, J lost 7 bases, and 24 bases lay in between. Germline CDR1 SGHTA, CDR2 FQGNSA.

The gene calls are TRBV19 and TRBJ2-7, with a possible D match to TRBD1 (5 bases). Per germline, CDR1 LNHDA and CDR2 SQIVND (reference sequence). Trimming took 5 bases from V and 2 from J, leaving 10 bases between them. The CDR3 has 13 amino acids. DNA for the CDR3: TGTGCCAGTAGTGCAGGGCCAACCTACGAGCAGTACTTC. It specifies CASSAGPTYEQYF.

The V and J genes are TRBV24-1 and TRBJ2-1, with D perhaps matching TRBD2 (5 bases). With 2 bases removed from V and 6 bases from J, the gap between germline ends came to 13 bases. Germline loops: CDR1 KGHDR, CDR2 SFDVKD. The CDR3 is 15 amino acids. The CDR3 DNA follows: TGTGCCACCAGTGATTCGAGGGTTCAGACCAATGAGCAGTTCTTC. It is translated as CATSDSRVQTNEQFF.

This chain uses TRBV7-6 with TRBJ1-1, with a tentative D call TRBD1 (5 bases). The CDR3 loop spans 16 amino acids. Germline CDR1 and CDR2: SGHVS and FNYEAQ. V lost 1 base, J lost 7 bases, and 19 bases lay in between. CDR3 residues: CASSLGGGLGVGEAFF. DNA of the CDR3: TGTGCCAGCAGCTTAGGGGGAGGCCTAGGGGTGGGTGAAGCTTTCTTT.

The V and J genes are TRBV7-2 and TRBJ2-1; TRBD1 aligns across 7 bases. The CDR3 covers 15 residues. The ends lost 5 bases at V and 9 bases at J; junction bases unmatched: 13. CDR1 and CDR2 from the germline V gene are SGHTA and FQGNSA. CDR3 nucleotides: TGTGCCAGCAGCCGGCTGACAGGGACATTGACTGAGCAGTTCTTC. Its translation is CASSRLTGTLTEQFF.

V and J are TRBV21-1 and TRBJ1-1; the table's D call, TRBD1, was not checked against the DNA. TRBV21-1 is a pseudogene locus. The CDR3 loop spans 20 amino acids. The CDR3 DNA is TGTGCCAGCACGACCCCAGGAGACAGGGGTGAACACTGGGGAGGGACTGAAGCTTTCTTT. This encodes CASTTPGDRGEHWGGTEAFF.

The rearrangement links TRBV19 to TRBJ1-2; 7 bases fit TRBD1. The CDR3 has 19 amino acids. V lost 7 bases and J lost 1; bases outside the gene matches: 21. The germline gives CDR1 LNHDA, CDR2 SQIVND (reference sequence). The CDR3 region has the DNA TGTGCCAGTACCCTCAAGGGGGCCTCGTGGGACGACGTTAACTATGGCTACACCTTC. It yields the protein CASTLKGASWDDVNYGYTF.

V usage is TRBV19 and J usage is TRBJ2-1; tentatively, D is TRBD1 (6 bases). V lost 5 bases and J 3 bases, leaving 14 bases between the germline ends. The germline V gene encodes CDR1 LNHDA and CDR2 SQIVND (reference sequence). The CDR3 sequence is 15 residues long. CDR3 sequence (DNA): TGTGCCAGTAGTGAACAGGGTTACGGCTACAATGAGCAGTTCTTC. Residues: CASSEQGYGYNEQFF.

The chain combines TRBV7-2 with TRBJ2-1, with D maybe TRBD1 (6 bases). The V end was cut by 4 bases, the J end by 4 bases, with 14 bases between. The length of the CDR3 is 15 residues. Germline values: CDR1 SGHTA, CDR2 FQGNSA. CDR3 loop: CASSSRRTGYNEQFF. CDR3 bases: TGTGCCAGCAGCTCCCGGCGTACAGGGTACAATGAGCAGTTCTTC.

This CDR3 reads CASSLSEAADTQYF. The DNA of the CDR3 is TGTGCCAGCAGCTTGTCTGAGGCAGCAGATACGCAGTATTTT. V gene TRBV5-4 combines with J gene TRBJ2-3; D remains ambiguous. Germline CDR1 reads SGHNT; CDR2 reads YYREEE (reference sequence). The CDR3 extends over 14 amino acids. Trimming removed 1 base from V and 4 bases from J, with 10 bases in between. The full variable domain, rest sourced from reference TRBV5-4 and TRBJ2-3, is ETGVTQSPTHLIKTRGQQVTLRCSSQSGHNTVSWYQQALGQGPQFIFQYYREEENGRGNFPPRFSGLQFPNYSSELNVNALELDDSALYLCASSLSEAADTQYFGPGTRLTVL.

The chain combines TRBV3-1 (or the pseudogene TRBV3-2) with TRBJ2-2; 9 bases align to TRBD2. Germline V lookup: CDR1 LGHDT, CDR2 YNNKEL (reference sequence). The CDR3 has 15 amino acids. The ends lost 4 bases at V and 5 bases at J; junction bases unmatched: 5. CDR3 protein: CASSPPAGGTGELFF. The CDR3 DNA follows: TGTGCCAGCAGCCCCCCCGCGGGAGGGACCGGGGAGCTGTTTTTT.